This T cell receptor (beta chain) was sequenced for a study of blood T cell repertoires in COVID-19 (dated by TCRdb to about 2020). Concerning the study at large: Collaborator samples came from the United States, Italy and Spain and covered acute and convalescent phases of COVID-19. The material from the prospective study consisted of cDNA or gDNA derived from T cells, B-cell-depleted T cells, or PBMCs. The repertoires were released in a freely available public database intended as a resource for research on the immune response to SARS-CoV-2. The dataset comprised deeply sampled blood TCRbeta repertoires from subjects exposed to, actively infected with, or recovered from COVID-19. The samples were drawn from two sources: the first 160 participants of the ongoing ImmuneRACE study, and 1,000 to 1,500 subjects contributed by 6 global collaborators. The sample metadata nearly always contained a de-identified subject ID, COVID-19 status, age in years and sex. Where HLA class I and class II types were available, the types were taken from metadata supplied by the sample provider, not from assay-based typing. The paper as a whole reports these results and caveats: How much clinical and demographic metadata was included differed by source and by participant, and the metadata was provided uncurated.

Each collaborating institution followed its own protocols to collect whole blood in K2EDTA tubes. For TCRbeta analysis, collaborators shipped samples in one of three forms: frozen whole blood, isolated PBMCs, or DNA extracted from either of those sample types. The immunoSEQ Assay, a bias-controlled multiplex PCR, was used to amplify TCRbeta CDR3 regions from genomic DNA. Turning to the authors' computational methods: Nucleated cell counts per sample were estimated from amplification of reference gene primers within the assay. To quantify the absolute abundance of each unique TCRbeta CDR3 rearrangement, sequence reads were collapsed and filtered. For each sample, productive Simpson clonality was calculated as the square root of Simpson's diversity index across productive rearrangements. Entries here come from immuneACCESS through TCRdb and include only in-frame sequences with V and J called. Some clones fail to appear in such tables; in the studies checked, an unresolved V gene covers under half of the shortfall, and the cause of the remainder is unknown. V, J and clone size were drawn from that table, and D and trimming were deduced from the DNA. This sample is represented by over 150,000 clones; more than 65% of them were singletons. Jointly, the top ten make up 13% of the sample.

As concerns this clone: Its antigen target is currently unknown. Base qualities are not at hand, and no much larger clone is one base apart.

CDR1 ENHRY and CDR2 SYGVKD were looked up in the germline V gene. V trim: 2 bases; J trim: 5 bases; unmatched bases: 8. Taken from cysteine to phenylalanine, the CDR3 has 16 residues. Only the CDR3 region is kept as DNA, spanning 48 bases read in frame from base 1. Recombination linked TRBV10-3 to TRBJ2-7, with 11 middle bases fitting TRBD2. Sequenced material: peripheral blood. This TCR was sampled from a human donor in a cohort sampled during active COVID-19. The CDR3 here reads CAISEAGLAGPDEQYF. The nucleotide sequence is TGTGCCATCAGTGAGGCCGGACTAGCGGGCCCGGACGAGCAGTACTTC.